This TCR beta chain was obtained from a study of beta chain features in type 1 diabetes. This clone was seen more than once but under ten times. Its antigen is undetermined. Trimming left V 5 bases short and J 1 base short, with 11 bases between. The CDR3 is 14 amino acids. Germline V gene sequence: CDR1 SEHNR, CDR2 FQNEAQ (reference sequence). Study-level findings and limits: In the patient group, naive, central memory and Treg TCRB repertoires seemed more alike than in the healthy donor group. It was possible that PCR favored shorter templates, equally so in patients and controls.

What was sequenced were expressed TCRB transcripts, since all of the isolated RNA had been reverse transcribed. The read count averaged about 3.57 million across naive, central memory and regulatory T cell samples. Measured with immunoSEQ multiplex PCR; TCRdb has only the in-frame clones, and not every one. The sample lists hundreds of thousands of clones; roughly 17% were seen once. The source of this sequence is a woman under 30 in good health. The V call is TRBV7-9, the J call TRBJ2-5, with D maybe TRBD1 (6 bases). Sequencing was carried out using naive CD4+ T cells from blood. CDR3 amino acids: CASSRQESQETQYF. As DNA, the CDR3 is TGTGCCAGCAGCCGACAGGAGTCCCAAGAGACCCAGTACTTC.